The clone carrying this T cell receptor beta chain was counted at least ten times. Its antigen remains unidentified. This specimen comes from a study of breast tumors, draining lymph nodes, adjacent tissues. The study, taken as a whole, reports: Tumor TCR diversity was below lymph nodes but above nontumor tissue. That most tumor T cells come from lymph nodes remained unproven. Luminal-like breast cancer showed significantly greater tumor-nontumor repertoire similarity than basal-like breast cancer did. The data were judged consistent with most tumor T cells coming from lymph node and expanding in tumor.

V trimming: 4 bases; J trimming: 2 bases; junction bases outside the gene matches: 7. Looked up from germline, CDR1 is LGHNA and CDR2 is YSLEER. The CDR3 runs 15 residues. TCRdb independently ran MiXCR on the multiplex PCR reads; one entry per CDR3 protein. The sample contains 150,000 to 200,000 distinct CDR3 sequences, about 34% of which appear only once. Axillary draining lymph nodes of breast cancer patients supplied the node samples. The receptor's source is a female donor with breast cancer. Some clones in this sample may be carry-over from other donors' samples. J is TRBJ2-5 and V is TRBV4-3; 7 bases agree with TRBD2. The specimen was axillary lymph node tissue. This CDR3 reads CASSRQVGGQETQYF. For the CDR3, the DNA is TGCGCCAGCAGCCGACAAGTGGGAGGGCAAGAGACCCAGTACTTC.